The 27 T cell receptor beta chains presented below share a single source sample, sequenced in a study of cytomegalovirus exposure and HLA in healthy donors listed by TCRdb under 2017. The library was made by the immunoSEQ multiplex PCR assay. A mixture of 60 forward primers for TCR Vbeta segments and 13 reverse primers for TCR Jbeta segments was used in the multiplex PCR. Here the immuneACCESS table is served through TCRdb, limited to in-frame sequences with V and J called. Missing clones are a known gap in these copies; in checked studies unresolved V genes cover under half, and the rest lacks a known reason. In all, the sample holds approximately 140,000 clones, and around 66% of those were seen once. 6.5% of the sample rests with the top ten. The sample comprised PBMCs. These receptors all stem from a woman aged 60-70 years in good health and CMV-seronegative.

This chain links TRBV27 with TRBJ2-3; TRBD2 agrees at 14 bases. The J segment lost 2 bases and the V segment lost 3 bases, leaving 1 base of the junction unmatched. The CDR3 totals 16 residues. Germline CDR1 is MNHEY and CDR2 is SMNVEV (reference sequence). CDR3 protein: CASSLGLAGVTDTQYF. Written as DNA, the CDR3 is TGTGCCAGCAGTTTGGGACTAGCGGGGGTCACAGATACGCAGTATTTT.

Remarks on this clone: The same CDR3 can be traced to other DNA sequences in this sample. The chain has TRBV15 and TRBJ1-2, with TRBD1 identical over 10 bases. V dropped 0 bases and J dropped 7; count of bases not matched to a gene: 5. Germline V gene lookup returns CDR1 LNHNV and CDR2 YYDKDF (reference sequence). The CDR3 is 15 amino acids. The CDR3 nucleotides read TGTGCCACCAGCAGAGATGGGGACAGGGGACTTGGCTACACCTTC. Translation gives CATSRDGDRGLGYTF. Complete variable domain (other parts from reference TRBV15 and TRBJ1-2): DAMVIQNPRYQVTQFGKPVTLSCSQTLNHNVMYWYQQKSSQAPKLLFHYYDKDFNNEADTPDNFQSRRPNTSFCFLDIRSPGLGDTAMYLCATSRDGDRGLGYTFGSGTRLTVV.

This clone was counted once. V and J are TRBV28 and TRBJ1-2; the match to TRBD1 covers 11 bases. The CDR3 has 15 amino acids. Germline-derived CDR1 and CDR2 are MDHEN and SYDVKM. V dropped 4 bases and J dropped 4; count of bases not matched to a gene: 5. This chain's CDR3 is CASSYPGTGGYGYTF. DNA for the CDR3: TGTGCCAGCAGTTACCCCGGGACAGGGGGCTATGGCTACACCTTC.

Details on this clone: The germline gene is not matched at one end of the junction; a read error may be the cause. The chain carries TRBV5-4 and TRBJ1-2, with 10 bases aligning to TRBD1. Germline V gene lookup returns CDR1 SGHNT and CDR2 YYREEE (reference sequence). This CDR3 comprises 14 residues. The CDR3 nucleotides read TGTGCCGGCAGCTCGACAGGGGGCACTGAAGGCTACACCTTC. Protein: CAGSSTGGTEGYTF. The whole variable domain, remainder taken from reference TRBV5-4 and TRBJ1-2, is ETGVTQSPTHLIKTRGQQVTLRCSSQSGHNTVSWYQQALGQGPQFIFQYYREEENGRGNFPPRFSGLQFPNYSSELNVNALELDDSALYLCAGSSTGGTEGYTFGSGTRLTVV.

This clone was counted a few times. V and J are TRBV19 and TRBJ1-5, with 9 bases identical to TRBD1. V lost 7 bases to trimming and J lost 6 bases; unmatched junction nucleotides: 7. The CDR3 sequence is 14 residues long. The germline V gene encodes CDR1 LNHDA and CDR2 SQIVND (reference sequence). DNA for the CDR3: TGTGCCAGTAATCGGGACAGGGCAGGTCAGCCCCAGCATTTT. Protein sequence: CASNRDRAGQPQHF. The variable domain in full, completed from reference TRBV19 and TRBJ1-5, reads DGGITQSPKYLFRKEGQNVTLSCEQNLNHDAMYWYRQDPGQGLRLIYYSQIVNDFQKGDIAEGYSVSREKKESFPLTVTSAQKNPTAFYLCASNRDRAGQPQHFGDGTRLSIL.

The chain employs TRBV19 and TRBJ1-5; no definite D call. The CDR3 sequence is 16 residues long. From germline, CDR1 is LNHDA and CDR2 SQIVND (reference sequence). The V and J ends lost 0 bases and 2 bases respectively, with 11 bases between them. CDR3 region: CASSIESGIRNQPQHF. The CDR3 DNA reads as TGTGCCAGTAGTATAGAGTCGGGGATTCGCAATCAGCCCCAGCATTTT.

This clone appeared once. The V call is TRBV5-6, the J call TRBJ2-7, with D possibly TRBD2 on 6 matching bases. V lost 6 bases, J lost 9 bases, and 22 bases lay in between. Germline V gene lookup returns CDR1 SGHDT and CDR2 YYEEEE. The CDR3 has 14 residues. CDR3 sequence (DNA): TGTGCCAGCACCCCTCCCGGGGGAGTGCAGGGGCAGTACTTC. Encoded protein: CASTPPGGVQGQYF. Looking up the rest from reference TRBV5-6 and TRBJ2-7 gives the full variable domain: DAGVTQSPTHLIKTRGQQVTLRCSPKSGHDTVSWYQQALGQGPQFIFQYYEEEERQRGNFPDRFSGHQFPNYSSELNVNALLLGDSALYLCASTPPGGVQGQYFGPGTRLTVT.

With respect to this clone: Relative to the germline gene, one junction end is altered; a read error may explain this. The V and J genes are TRBV7-9 and TRBJ1-1, with no clear D. Germline CDR1 SEHNR, CDR2 FQNEAQ (reference sequence). The CDR3 consists of 11 residues. In DNA, the CDR3 is TGTTCCAGCAGCTTAGCCGTCGAAGCTTTCTTT. It specifies CSSSLAVEAFF.

The gene calls are TRBV5-1 and TRBJ2-1; 8 bases line up with TRBD2. The CDR3 sequence is 15 residues long. The V segment lost 0 bases and the J segment 4 bases; nucleotides outside the gene matches: 3. From germline, CDR1 is SGHRS and CDR2 YFSETQ. The CDR3 sequence is CASSLGSGTYNEQFF. CDR3 in DNA: TGCGCCAGCAGCTTGGGTAGCGGGACATACAATGAGCAGTTCTTC.

The rearrangement joins TRBV7-8 to TRBJ2-4; TRBD1 matches at 11 bases. Trimming cost V 3 bases and J 3 bases; bases outside gene matches: 10. CDR3 length: 18 amino acids. CDR1 and CDR2 from the germline V gene are SGHVS and FQNEAQ. The CDR3 reads CASSFRDRGILGKNIQYF. CDR3 bases: TGTGCCAGCAGCTTCCGGGACAGGGGGATTTTAGGCAAAAACATTCAGTACTTC.

The V and J genes are TRBV14 and TRBJ2-2; 8 bases agree with TRBD1. Germline assignment: CDR1 SGHDN and CDR2 FVKESK. J was trimmed by 5 bases and V by 4 bases; bases with no gene match: 3. This CDR3 is 14 amino acids long. The CDR3 bases are TGTGCCAGCAGCCCCAGGGGGCGGACCGGGGAGCTGTTTTTT. Encoded protein: CASSPRGRTGELFF.

The chain joins TRBV5-8 to TRBJ2-5, with D possibly TRBD1 on 6 matching bases. Germline V CDR1 and CDR2: SGHTS, YDEGEE. V lost 4 bases and J 1 base, leaving 14 bases between the germline ends. The CDR3 runs to 15 residues. The CDR3 sequence: CASSPLGHPQETQYF. Written as DNA, the CDR3 is TGTGCCAGCAGCCCCCTGGGACATCCCCAAGAGACCCAGTACTTC.

The rearrangement links TRBV7-8 to TRBJ2-2, with TRBD2 identical over 10 bases. This CDR3 has 16 residues. Germline values: CDR1 SGHVS, CDR2 FQNEAQ. Trimming cost V 5 bases and J 3 bases; bases outside gene matches: 6. The CDR3 DNA reads as TGTGCCAGCAGCCCTCGGACTAGCGGCGACACCGGGGAGCTGTTTTTT. Its translation is CASSPRTSGDTGELFF.

The rearrangement links TRBV10-1 to TRBJ2-3; 9 bases fit TRBD2. The germline V gene has CDR1 WNHNN and CDR2 SYGVQD (reference sequence). V trimming: 3 bases; J trimming: 6 bases; junction bases outside the gene matches: 4. The CDR3 loop spans 14 amino acids. CDR3 nucleotide sequence: TGCGCCAGCAGTGACCAGGCGGGAGGGGATACGCAGTATTTT. Translated: CASSDQAGGDTQYF.

V and J are TRBV27 and TRBJ1-4; perhaps TRBD1 as D (6 bases). V was trimmed by 5 bases and J by 3 bases, leaving 13 bases between them. Germline lookup yields CDR1 MNHEY and CDR2 SMNVEV (reference sequence). The CDR3 has 15 residues. Here the CDR3 reads CASSPDRNPNEKLFF. For the CDR3, the DNA is TGTGCCAGCAGTCCGGACAGAAACCCTAATGAAAAACTGTTTTTT.

The chain employs TRBV7-3 and TRBJ2-6; possibly TRBD2 for D (5 bases). The CDR3 has 16 amino acids. CDR1 and CDR2 from the germline V gene are SGHTA and FQGTGA. Trimming removed 4 bases from V and 2 bases from J, with 12 bases in between. The CDR3 sequence: CASSSPGETGANVLTF. The CDR3, as DNA: TGTGCCAGCAGCTCACCCGGGGAAACTGGGGCCAACGTCCTGACTTTC.

This clone was seen a single time. This sequence joins TRBV28 and TRBJ1-2; 8 bases are shared with TRBD1. Trimming took 7 bases from V and 4 from J; bases not matched to a gene: 8. Per the germline V gene, CDR1 is MDHEN and CDR2 is SYDVKM. This CDR3 is 14 amino acids long. In DNA form, the CDR3 reads TGTGCCAGCACGTTGCAGGGGGCTGGCTATGGCTACACCTTC. It yields the protein CASTLQGAGYGYTF.

The CDR3 protein is CSVEPGDTEAFF. The CDR3, as DNA: TGCAGCGTAGAACCGGGGGACACTGAAGCTTTCTTT. The chain employs TRBV29-1 and TRBJ1-1, with D possibly matching TRBD1 (5 bases). This CDR3 spans 12 amino acids. Trimming cost V 6 bases and J 3 bases, with 11 bases left between them. Germline CDR1 is SQVTM and CDR2 is ANQGSEA.

The V gene is TRBV5-1, the J gene TRBJ1-2, with a weak D call TRBD1 (6 bases). The CDR3 contains 14 residues. V lost 1 base to trimming and J lost 4 bases, with 11 bases between them. CDR1 SGHRS and CDR2 YFSETQ come from the germline V gene. The CDR3 region has the DNA TGCGCCAGCAGCTTGAACAGGGTGGGCTATGGCTACACCTTC. It encodes CASSLNRVGYGYTF.

V usage is TRBV5-4 and J usage is TRBJ2-3; D perhaps matches TRBD2 (5 bases). The CDR3 has 17 amino acids. CDR1 and CDR2 from the germline V gene are SGHNT and YYREEE (reference sequence). Trimming removed 0 bases from V and 2 bases from J, with 16 bases in between. CDR3 bases: TGTGCCAGCAGCTTGGGAGGGCTGGGTCCTAACACAGATACGCAGTATTTT. Translation: CASSLGGLGPNTDTQYF.

This clone was seen only a few times. The chain combines TRBV27 with TRBJ2-1; D is perhaps TRBD2 (6 bases). The ends were cut back, 5 bases at V and 1 base at J, with 12 bases in the middle. In germline, CDR1 is MNHEY, CDR2 SMNVEV (reference sequence). The CDR3 is 15 amino acids. CDR3 nucleotides: TGTGCCAGCAGTCTGGAGGGACGATCCTACAATGAGCAGTTCTTC. The encoded protein is CASSLEGRSYNEQFF.

This clone was seen more than once but under ten times. The rearrangement links TRBV4-3 to TRBJ2-2; a weak D match, TRBD2 (6 bases). The CDR3 extends over 18 amino acids. The germline V gene has CDR1 LGHNA and CDR2 YSLEER. Trimming took 0 bases from V and 0 from J, leaving 14 bases between them. The CDR3 reads CASSQDLWDSSNTGELFF. The CDR3 nucleotides read TGCGCCAGCAGCCAAGATCTTTGGGACTCTTCGAACACCGGGGAGCTGTTTTTT.

The chain links TRBV6-5 to TRBJ2-7; the match to TRBD1 covers 8 bases. This CDR3 is 14 amino acids long. V shed 4 bases and J 5 bases; nucleotides not matched to a gene: 7. The germline V gene encodes CDR1 MNHEY and CDR2 SVGAGI. The CDR3 nucleotides are TGTGCCAGCAGTTCCCACAGGGGGTCCCACGAGCAGTACTTC. The encoded protein is CASSSHRGSHEQYF.

This clone was counted once. The genes are TRBV18 and TRBJ1-5; D uncertain. Trimming shortened V by 2 bases and J by 7 bases, and 12 bases separated the two germline ends. The germline CDR1 and CDR2 sequences are KGHSH and LQKENI. The length of the CDR3 is 14 residues. The CDR3 loop reads CASSPARVGQPQHF. The CDR3 DNA follows: TGTGCCAGCTCACCAGCCCGGGTTGGACAGCCCCAGCATTTT.

The chain links TRBV27 to TRBJ2-7; TRBD2 might be the D (7 bases). There are 16 residues in the CDR3. Deletions cut 5 bases from V and 5 bases from J, with 22 bases between. Germline CDR1 and CDR2: MNHEY and SMNVEV (reference sequence). The CDR3 nucleotides read TGTGCCAGCAGTAGATTTATCGGCGGGGGCCCTAACGAGCAGTACTTC. Protein: CASSRFIGGGPNEQYF.

This chain uses TRBV5-4 with TRBJ2-6, with D possibly being TRBD1 (7 bases). The CDR3 extends over 19 amino acids. Germline-derived CDR1 and CDR2 are SGHNT and YYREEE (reference sequence). The ends were cut back, 5 bases at V and 0 bases at J, with 21 bases in the middle. CDR3 DNA: TGTGCCAGCAGTCGGGGAGGTCGGGACAGCCTCTCTGGGGCCAACGTCCTGACTTTC. As protein: CASSRGGRDSLSGANVLTF.

The rearrangement links TRBV9 to TRBJ1-2, with no clear D. Per germline, CDR1 SGDLS and CDR2 YYNGEE. This CDR3 has 15 amino acids. Trimming removed 0 bases from V and 0 bases from J, with 9 bases in between. DNA for the CDR3: TGTGCCAGCAGCGTAGCTACGAAGCCTAACTATGGCTACACCTTC. It encodes CASSVATKPNYGYTF.